Here is one TCR beta chain with its context. These data come from a study of blood T cell repertoires in COVID-19. Turning to the study itself: Nucleic acid was either cDNA or gDNA, and it came from T cells, B-cell-depleted T cells, or PBMCs.

Germline CDR1 is LNHDA and CDR2 is SQIVND (reference sequence). V lost 3 bases, J lost 8 bases, and 6 bases stayed unmatched. There are 13 residues in the CDR3. Sequenced by immunoSEQ multiplex PCR; TCRdb stores in-frame clones only, minus some. Of about 350,000 clones listed, roughly nine tenths are singletons. Donors were grouped by their self-reported clinical history. Recovered Cohort 3 donors showed two negative PCRs, clearance, or symptom resolution. The sequenced sample consisted of PBMCs or T cells enriched from blood (not recorded which). This clonotype was obtained from a woman aged 30 to 39 who had recovered from COVID-19. The gene calls are TRBV19 and TRBJ1-1; TRBD1 agrees at 7 bases. The CDR3 reads CASSILTGQEAFF. The CDR3 DNA reads as TGTGCCAGTAGTATTTTAACGGGACAGGAAGCTTTCTTT.